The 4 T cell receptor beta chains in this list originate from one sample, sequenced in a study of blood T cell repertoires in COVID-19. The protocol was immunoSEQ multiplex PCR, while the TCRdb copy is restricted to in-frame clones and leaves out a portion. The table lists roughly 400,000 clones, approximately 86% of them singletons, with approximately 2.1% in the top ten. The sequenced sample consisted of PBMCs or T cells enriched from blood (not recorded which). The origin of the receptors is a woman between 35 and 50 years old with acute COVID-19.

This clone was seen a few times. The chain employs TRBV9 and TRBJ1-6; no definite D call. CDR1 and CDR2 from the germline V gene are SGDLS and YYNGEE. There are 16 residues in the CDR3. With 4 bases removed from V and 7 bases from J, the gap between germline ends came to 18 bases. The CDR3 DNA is TGTGCCAGCAGCCCTTGGGAGGTACAAGGGAATTCACCCCTCCACTTT. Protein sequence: CASSPWEVQGNSPLHF.

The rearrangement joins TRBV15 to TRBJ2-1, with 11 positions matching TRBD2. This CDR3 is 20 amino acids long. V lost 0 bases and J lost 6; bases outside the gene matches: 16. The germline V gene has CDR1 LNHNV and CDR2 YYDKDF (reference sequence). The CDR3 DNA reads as TGTGCCACCAGCAGAGATGGTAGTAGCGGGGGGGCCAGTAGGTTCAATGAGCAGTTCTTC. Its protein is CATSRDGSSGGASRFNEQFF.

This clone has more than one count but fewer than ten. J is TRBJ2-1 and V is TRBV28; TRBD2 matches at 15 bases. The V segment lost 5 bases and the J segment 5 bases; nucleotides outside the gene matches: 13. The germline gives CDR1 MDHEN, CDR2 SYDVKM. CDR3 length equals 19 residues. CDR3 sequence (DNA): TGTGCCAGCAGTCCAAGCCGGGGACTAGCGGGGGGCTACCACAATGAGCAGTTCTTC. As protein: CASSPSRGLAGGYHNEQFF.

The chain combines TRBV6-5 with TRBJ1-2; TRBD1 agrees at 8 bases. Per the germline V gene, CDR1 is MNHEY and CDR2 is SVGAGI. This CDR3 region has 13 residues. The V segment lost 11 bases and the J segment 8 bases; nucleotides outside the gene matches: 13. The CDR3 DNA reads TGTGCCTCCAATTCAGGGGGCGCTGGGGGCTACACCTTC. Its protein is CASNSGGAGGYTF.